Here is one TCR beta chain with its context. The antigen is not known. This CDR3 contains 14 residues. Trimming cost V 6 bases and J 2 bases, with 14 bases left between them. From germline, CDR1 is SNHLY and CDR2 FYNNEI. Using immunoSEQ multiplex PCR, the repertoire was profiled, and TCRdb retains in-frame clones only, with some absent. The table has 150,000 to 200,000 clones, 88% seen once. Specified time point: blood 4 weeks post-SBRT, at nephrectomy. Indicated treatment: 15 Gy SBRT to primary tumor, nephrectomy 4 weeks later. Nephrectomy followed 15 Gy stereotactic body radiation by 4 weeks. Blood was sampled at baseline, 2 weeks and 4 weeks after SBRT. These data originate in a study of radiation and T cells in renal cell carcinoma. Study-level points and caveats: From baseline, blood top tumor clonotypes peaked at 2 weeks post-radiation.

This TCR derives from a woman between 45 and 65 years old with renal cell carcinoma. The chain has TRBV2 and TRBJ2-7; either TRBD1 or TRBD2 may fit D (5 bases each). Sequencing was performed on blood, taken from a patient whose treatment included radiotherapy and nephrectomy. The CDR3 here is CASRGTGNPYEQYF. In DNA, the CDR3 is TGTGCCAGCAGAGGGACGGGGAACCCCTACGAGCAGTACTTC.